This paragraph reports one T cell receptor (beta chain). The antigen remains undetermined. These data originate in a study of cytomegalovirus exposure and HLA in healthy donors. The repertoire was sequenced with immunoSEQ multiplex PCR; TCRdb's copy has only in-frame clones and lacks some. The sample has approximately 170,000 clones, 70% to 90% seen once. Findings and limits, study-wide: Cytomegalovirus-associated TCR beta chains were listed, numbering 150 to 200.

Trimming cost V 1 base and J 1 base, with 10 bases left between them. The CDR3 is 15 residues long. The germline V gene encodes CDR1 LNHDA and CDR2 SQIVND (reference sequence). The sequenced sample was PBMCs. V usage is TRBV19 and J usage is TRBJ1-2; the D is unclear. The TCR sequence derives from a man aged 25-45 years in good health and CMV-seropositive. This chain's CDR3 is CASSIGASLNYGYTF. DNA of the CDR3: TGTGCCAGTAGTATAGGGGCCAGCCTTAACTATGGCTACACCTTC. Full variable domain (outside the CDR3, taken from reference TRBV19 and TRBJ1-2): DGGITQSPKYLFRKEGQNVTLSCEQNLNHDAMYWYRQDPGQGLRLIYYSQIVNDFQKGDIAEGYSVSREKKESFPLTVTSAQKNPTAFYLCASSIGASLNYGYTFGSGTRLTVV.